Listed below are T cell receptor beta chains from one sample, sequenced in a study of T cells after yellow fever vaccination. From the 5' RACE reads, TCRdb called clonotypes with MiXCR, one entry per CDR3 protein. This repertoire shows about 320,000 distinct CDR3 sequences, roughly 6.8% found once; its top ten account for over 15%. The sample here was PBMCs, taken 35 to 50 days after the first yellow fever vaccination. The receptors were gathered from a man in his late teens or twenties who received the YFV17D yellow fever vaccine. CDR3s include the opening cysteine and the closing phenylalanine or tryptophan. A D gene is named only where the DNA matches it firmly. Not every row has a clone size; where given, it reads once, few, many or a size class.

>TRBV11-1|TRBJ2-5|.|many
CASSPLNIVETQYF
TGTGCCAGCAGCCCCTTAAACATCGTCGAGACCCAGTACTTC
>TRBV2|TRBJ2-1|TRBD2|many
CASSERGADSEQFF
TGTGCCAGCAGTGAGCGGGGGGCGGATAGCGAGCAGTTCTTC
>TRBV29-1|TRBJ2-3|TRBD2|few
CSAGGGADTQYF
TGCAGCGCGGGGGGAGGTGCAGATACGCAGTATTTT
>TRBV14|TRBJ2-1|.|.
CASSQDAQGLLEQFF
TGTGCCAGCAGCCAAGATGCCCAGGGTTTGCTTGAGCAGTTCTTC
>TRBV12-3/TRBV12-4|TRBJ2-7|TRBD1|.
CASSLIGGGYEQYF
TGTGCCAGCAGTTTAATAGGGGGCGGTTACGAGCAGTACTTC
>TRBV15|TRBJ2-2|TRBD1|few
CATRTKDRGNTGELFF
TGTGCCACCAGAACAAAGGACAGGGGGAACACCGGGGAGCTGTTTTTT
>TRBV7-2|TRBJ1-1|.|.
CASSLVVSGTEAFF
TGTGCCAGCAGCTTAGTGGTGTCAGGCACTGAAGCTTTCTTT
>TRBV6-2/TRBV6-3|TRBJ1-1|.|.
CASSYSNTGYNKEAFF
TGTGCCAGCAGTTACTCGAACACAGGCTACAACAAGGAAGCTTTCTTT
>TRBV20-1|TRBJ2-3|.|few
CSASLRGASTDTQYF
TGCAGTGCTAGCTTACGGGGGGCTAGCACAGATACGCAGTATTTT
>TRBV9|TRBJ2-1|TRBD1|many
CASSSGQVYNEQFF
TGTGCCAGCAGCTCGGGACAGGTCTACAATGAGCAGTTCTTC
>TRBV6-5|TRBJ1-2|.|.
CASSYHGGAYGYTF
TGTGCCAGCAGTTACCACGGGGGCGCTTATGGCTACACCTTC
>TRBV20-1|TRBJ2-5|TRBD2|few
CSADRAGGETQYF
TGCAGTGCTGATAGAGCGGGGGGAGAGACCCAGTACTTC
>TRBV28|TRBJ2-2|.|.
CASSITGTTGELFF
TGTGCCAGCAGTATTACAGGGACCACCGGGGAGCTGTTTTTT
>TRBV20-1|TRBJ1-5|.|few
CSARDRRNNQPQHF
TGCAGTGCTAGAGATCGAAGGAACAATCAGCCCCAGCATTTT
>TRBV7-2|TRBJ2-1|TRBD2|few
CASRIAGGYNEQFF
TGTGCCAGCCGCATAGCGGGGGGGTACAATGAGCAGTTCTTC
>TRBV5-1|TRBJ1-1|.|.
CASSLDVEGATEAFF
TGCGCCAGCAGCTTGGACGTCGAGGGTGCCACTGAAGCTTTCTTT
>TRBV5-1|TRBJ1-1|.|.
CASSWVMGTEAFF
TGCGCCAGCAGCTGGGTAATGGGCACTGAAGCTTTCTTT
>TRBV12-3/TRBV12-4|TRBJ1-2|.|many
CASSFASTLGPGYTF
TGTGCCAGCAGTTTCGCGAGCACATTAGGCCCTGGCTACACCTTC
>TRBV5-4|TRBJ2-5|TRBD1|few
CAGGQEETQYF
TGTGCCGGTGGACAGGAAGAGACCCAGTACTTC
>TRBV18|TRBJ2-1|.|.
CASSPHRAHEQFF
TGTGCCAGCTCACCTCACAGGGCCCATGAGCAGTTCTTC
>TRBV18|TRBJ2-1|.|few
CASSPSSAGNNEQFF
TGTGCCAGCTCACCAAGCAGCGCTGGAAACAATGAGCAGTTCTTC
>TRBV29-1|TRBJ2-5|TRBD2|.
CSVEGLAGETQYF
TGCAGCGTTGAGGGACTAGCGGGGGAGACCCAGTACTTC
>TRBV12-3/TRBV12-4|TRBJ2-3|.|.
CASSLGYRDRLSQYF
TGTGCCAGCAGTTTAGGTTATAGAGACCGGCTGTCGCAGTATTTT
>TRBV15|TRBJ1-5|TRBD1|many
CATSSRGLGTQHF
TGTGCCACCAGCAGCAGGGGGCTGGGGACCCAGCATTTT
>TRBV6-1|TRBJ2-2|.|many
CASRREQGINGELFF
TGTGCCAGCCGACGTGAACAGGGCATCAACGGGGAGCTGTTTTTT
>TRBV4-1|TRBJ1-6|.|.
CASSQVVMSEPLHF
TGCGCCAGCAGCCAAGTTGTTATGTCAGAGCCCCTCCACTTT
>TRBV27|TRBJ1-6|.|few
CASSFDVRANNSPLHF
TGTGCCAGCAGTTTCGACGTGAGGGCTAATAATTCACCCCTCCACTTT
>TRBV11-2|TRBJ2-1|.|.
CASSPNSGGGVYNEQFF
TGTGCCAGCAGCCCGAACTCAGGGGGGGGCGTCTACAATGAGCAGTTCTTC
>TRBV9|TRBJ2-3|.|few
CASSPGLRPDTQYF
TGTGCCAGCAGCCCTGGACTACGCCCAGATACGCAGTATTTT
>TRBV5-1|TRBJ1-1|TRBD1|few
CASSWGTGETEAFF
TGCGCCAGCAGCTGGGGGACAGGGGAAACTGAAGCTTTCTTT
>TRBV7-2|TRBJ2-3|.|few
CASLPNIQSDTQYF
TGTGCCAGCCTGCCTAACATACAGTCAGATACGCAGTATTTT
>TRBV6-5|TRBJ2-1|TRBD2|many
CASSHPGLAGVNEQFF
TGTGCCAGCAGTCACCCGGGACTAGCGGGGGTAAATGAGCAGTTCTTC